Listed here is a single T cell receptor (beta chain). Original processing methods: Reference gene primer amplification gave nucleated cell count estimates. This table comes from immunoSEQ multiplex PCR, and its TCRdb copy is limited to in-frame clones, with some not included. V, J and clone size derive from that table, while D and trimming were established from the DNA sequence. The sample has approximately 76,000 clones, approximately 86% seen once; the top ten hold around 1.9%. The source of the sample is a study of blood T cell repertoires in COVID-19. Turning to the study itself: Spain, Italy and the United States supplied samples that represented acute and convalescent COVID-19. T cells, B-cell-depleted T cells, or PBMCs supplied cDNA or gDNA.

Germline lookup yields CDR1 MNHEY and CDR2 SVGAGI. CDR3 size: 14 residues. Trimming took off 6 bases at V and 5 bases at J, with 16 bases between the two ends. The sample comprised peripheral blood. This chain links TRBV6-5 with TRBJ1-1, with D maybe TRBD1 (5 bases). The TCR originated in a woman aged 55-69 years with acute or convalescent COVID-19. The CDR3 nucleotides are TGTGCCAGCAGCGTCGACATCAGGGCTACTGAAGCTTTCTTT. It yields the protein CASSVDIRATEAFF.